The clone carrying this TCR beta chain was seen just once. Antigen specificity is unknown. This record belongs to a study of cytomegalovirus exposure and HLA in healthy donors. General observations from the study: Three CMV-associated chains proved CMV antigen-specific in vitro. Altogether, 150 to 200 TCR beta chains were recorded as cytomegalovirus-associated.

Trimming cost V 3 bases and J 3 bases, with 21 bases left between them. The germline V gene encodes CDR1 SGHRS and CDR2 YFSETQ. The CDR3 runs to 17 residues. The PCR used 60 Vbeta and 13 Jbeta primers. The method was immunoSEQ multiplex PCR; TCRdb's version includes in-frame clones alone and lacks a portion of them. The table includes roughly 190,000 clones, 65% to 85% detected once. Sequencing used PBMCs. The chain couples TRBV5-1 to TRBJ1-1, with D perhaps TRBD1 (6 bases). The source of this sequence is a man aged 35-49 years in good health and CMV-seropositive. CDR3 DNA: TGCGCCAGCAGCTGGGGGGGGGACTTCGGGGGCGACACTGAAGCTTTCTTT. Its protein product is CASSWGGDFGGDTEAFF. The full variable domain, with the rest looked up from reference TRBV5-1 and TRBJ1-1, is KAGVTQTPRYLIKTRGQQVTLSCSPISGHRSVSWYQQTPGQGLQFLFEYFSETQRNKGNFPGRFSGRQFSNSRSEMNVSTLELGDSALYLCASSWGGDFGGDTEAFFGQGTRLTVV.